The 12 T cell receptor beta chains listed next were all sequenced from one sample in a study of human T cells and chemical hapten exposure. TCRdb analysed the RACE reads with MiXCR anew, one entry per CDR3 protein. The data hold roughly 180,000 distinct CDR3 sequences, with approximately 20% observed a single time. As to time point: patch test 1, 2 weeks after DPC sensitization. This sample's treatment: therapeutic diphenylcyclopropenone sensitization with weekly scalp DPC. The sample in question was whole blood, obtained in connection with sensitization to the hapten diphenylcyclopropenone (DPC). The receptors stem from a woman in her forties or fifties with alopecia areata. Some clones in this sample may be carry-over from other donors' samples.

This clonotype was detected only a few times. The chain carries TRBV29-1 and TRBJ1-2, with 8 bases fitting TRBD1. This CDR3 comprises 11 residues. CDR1 SQVTM and CDR2 ANQGSEA come from the germline V gene. The V gene end was trimmed by 7 bases and the J gene end by 7 bases; junction bases not matched to a gene: 5. The CDR3 nucleotides are TGCAGCGAACGGACAGGGACTGGCTACACCTTC. It is translated as CSERTGTGYTF.

This clonotype was seen a few times. The rearrangement links TRBV6-5 to TRBJ1-1; possible D gene TRBD1, 5 bases. The CDR3 length is 14 residues. Trimming stripped 2 bases from V and 6 bases from J, with 13 bases between. Germline CDR1 and CDR2: MNHEY and SVGAGI. The CDR3 loop is CASSYRDLHPEAFF. Written as DNA, the CDR3 is TGTGCCAGCAGTTACCGGGACCTCCACCCTGAAGCTTTCTTT.

This clonotype was recorded a few times. This sequence joins TRBV12-3 or TRBV12-4 and TRBJ1-2; 9 bases are a match to TRBD1. The CDR3 is 14 residues long. Unmatched junction bases numbered 6, after V lost 6 bases and J lost 4 bases. Here the CDR3 reads CASSPADRGYGYTF. The CDR3 DNA sequence: TGTGCCAGCAGCCCTGCGGACAGGGGCTATGGCTACACCTTC.

The chain combines TRBV18 with TRBJ1-1, with D maybe TRBD1 (6 bases). With 2 bases removed from V and 7 bases from J, the gap between germline ends came to 17 bases. Germline V gene sequence: CDR1 KGHSH, CDR2 LQKENI. The CDR3 is 15 residues long. CDR3 loop: CASSPLPSPGDEAFF. The CDR3 DNA follows: TGTGCCAGCTCACCATTGCCGTCCCCAGGGGATGAAGCTTTCTTT.

This rearrangement joins TRBV7-9 to TRBJ2-5; D might be TRBD1 (6 bases). This CDR3 is 18 amino acids long. Trimming stripped 5 bases from V and 10 bases from J, with 32 bases between. Germline V CDR1 and CDR2: SEHNR, FQNEAQ (reference sequence). This CDR3 is CASSPLGAVGAGAVSQYF. The CDR3 bases are TGTGCCAGCAGCCCGCTGGGGGCAGTGGGAGCTGGAGCGGTGAGCCAGTACTTC.

A few counts support this clonotype. The chain recombines TRBV28 with TRBJ2-7; 9 bases fit TRBD1. V lost 2 bases, J lost 2 bases, and 16 bases stayed unmatched. The germline gives CDR1 MDHEN, CDR2 SYDVKM. The CDR3 runs 19 residues. In nucleotides, the CDR3 is TGTGCCAGCAGTTTAGGCGCCGGGACAGGGACTCTCAGTCCCTACGAGCAGTACTTC. Protein product: CASSLGAGTGTLSPYEQYF.

V usage is TRBV29-1 and J usage is TRBJ2-7; D gene ambiguous. CDR3 length: 17 amino acids. Germline CDR1 SQVTM, CDR2 ANQGSEA. With 7 bases removed from V and 0 bases from J, the gap between germline ends came to 25 bases. In nucleotides, the CDR3 is TGCAGCGGATATATCCTTGTTGGGTCCCCAGGCTCCTACGAGCAGTACTTC. As protein: CSGYILVGSPGSYEQYF.

The chain couples TRBV2 to TRBJ2-5; D not resolved. The V and J ends lost 5 bases and 3 bases respectively, with 10 bases between them. The CDR3 loop spans 13 amino acids. The germline V gene has CDR1 SNHLY and CDR2 FYNNEI. Written as DNA, the CDR3 is TGTGCCAGCAGTAAAGGAAGGGAAGAGACCCAGTACTTC. This sequence encodes CASSKGREETQYF.

This clonotype was observed a few times. The chain joins TRBV27 to TRBJ2-1; D is ambiguous. From germline, CDR1 is MNHEY and CDR2 SMNVEV (reference sequence). V gave up 5 bases and J gave up 0 bases, with 14 bases separating them. CDR3 size: 16 residues. The CDR3 protein is CASSPRMTSSYNEQFF. In DNA form, the CDR3 reads TGTGCCAGCAGTCCTAGAATGACGAGCTCCTACAATGAGCAGTTCTTC.

This chain connects TRBV5-1 to TRBJ1-1; tentatively, D is TRBD1 (6 bases). V was trimmed by 5 bases and J by 6 bases, leaving 14 bases between them. The V gene's germline CDR1 is SGHRS and CDR2 YFSETQ. The CDR3 covers 13 residues. This CDR3 reads CASSYGQFPEAFF. DNA for the CDR3: TGCGCCAGCAGTTACGGACAGTTCCCTGAAGCTTTCTTT.

The CDR3, as DNA: TGTGCCAGCAGCCATAGCTCCTATAATTCACCCCTCCACTTT. It translates to CASSHSSYNSPLHF. The V call is TRBV3-1, the J call TRBJ1-6; D gene uncertain. The germline gives CDR1 LGHDT, CDR2 YNNKEL (reference sequence). Trimming took off 3 bases at V and 0 bases at J, with 3 bases between the two ends. The CDR3 is 14 residues long.

This clonotype was seen a few times. The gene calls are TRBV20-1 and TRBJ2-5; no reliable D call. This CDR3 spans 11 amino acids. Germline V gene sequence: CDR1 DFQATT, CDR2 SNEGSKA (reference sequence). Trimming pared 6 bases from V and 7 bases from J, leaving 12 bases between. CDR3 protein: CSAPLGATQYF. DNA of the CDR3: TGCAGTGCCCCCCTCGGTGCGACCCAGTACTTC.